This TCR beta chain derives from a study of cytomegalovirus exposure and HLA in healthy donors. Points from the study as a whole: Some TCR beta chains (roughly 160 of them) were listed as cytomegalovirus-associated.

The PCR was carried out with 60 Vbeta primers and 13 Jbeta primers. Clones were read by immunoSEQ multiplex PCR, and TCRdb kept only the in-frame ones, dropping some. The data hold about 120,000 clones, with approximately 80% observed a single time. Comment on this clone: Antigen: not known.

The germline V gene has CDR1 MGHRA and CDR2 YSYEKL. The CDR3 sequence is 19 residues long. The rearrangement joins TRBV4-1 to TRBJ2-5; the match to TRBD1 covers 8 bases. Judging by the DNA end, TRBJ2-7 fits better; the J call may be wrong. Sample: PBMCs. The sequence was collected from a man under 40 in good health and CMV-seropositive. The CDR3 DNA is TGCGCCAGCAGCCAAGAGGGGGGTCGACCGGGACAGGAGATTTACGAGCAGTACTTC. It is translated as CASSQEGGRPGQEIYEQYF.